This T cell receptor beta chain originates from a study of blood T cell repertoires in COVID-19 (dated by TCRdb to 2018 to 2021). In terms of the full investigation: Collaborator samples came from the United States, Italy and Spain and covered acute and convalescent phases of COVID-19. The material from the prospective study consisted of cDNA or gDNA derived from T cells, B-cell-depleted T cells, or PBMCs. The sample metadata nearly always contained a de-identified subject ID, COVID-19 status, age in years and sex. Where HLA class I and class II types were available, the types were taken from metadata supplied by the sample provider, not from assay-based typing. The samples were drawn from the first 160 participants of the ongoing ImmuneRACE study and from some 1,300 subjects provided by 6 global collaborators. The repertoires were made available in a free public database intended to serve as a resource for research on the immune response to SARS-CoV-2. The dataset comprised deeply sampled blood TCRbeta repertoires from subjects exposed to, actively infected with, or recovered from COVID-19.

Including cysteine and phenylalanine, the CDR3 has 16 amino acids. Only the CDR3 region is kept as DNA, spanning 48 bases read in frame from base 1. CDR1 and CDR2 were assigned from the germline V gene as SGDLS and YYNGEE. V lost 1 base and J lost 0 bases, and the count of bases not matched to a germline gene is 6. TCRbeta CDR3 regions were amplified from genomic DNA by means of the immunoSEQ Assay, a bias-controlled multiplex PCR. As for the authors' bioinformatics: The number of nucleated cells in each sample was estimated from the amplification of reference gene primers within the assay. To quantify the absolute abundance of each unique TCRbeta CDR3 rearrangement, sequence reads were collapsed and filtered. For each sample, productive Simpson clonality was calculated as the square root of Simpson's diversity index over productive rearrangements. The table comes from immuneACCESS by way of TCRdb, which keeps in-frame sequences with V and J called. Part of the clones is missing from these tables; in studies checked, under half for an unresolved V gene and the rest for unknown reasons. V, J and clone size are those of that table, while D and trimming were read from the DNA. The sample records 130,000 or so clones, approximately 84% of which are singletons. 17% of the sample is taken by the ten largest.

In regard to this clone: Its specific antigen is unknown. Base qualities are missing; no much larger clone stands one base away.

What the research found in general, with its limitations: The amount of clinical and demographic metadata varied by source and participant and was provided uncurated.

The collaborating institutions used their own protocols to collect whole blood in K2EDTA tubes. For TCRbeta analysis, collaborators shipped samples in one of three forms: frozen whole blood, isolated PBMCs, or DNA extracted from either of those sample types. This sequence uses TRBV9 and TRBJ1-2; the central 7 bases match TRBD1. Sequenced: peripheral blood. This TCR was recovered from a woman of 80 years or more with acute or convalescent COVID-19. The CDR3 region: CASSVTTGQTNYGYTF. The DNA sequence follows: TGTGCCAGCAGCGTAACTACGGGACAGACTAACTATGGCTACACCTTC.